A single sample is the source of the 12 T cell receptor beta chains below, sequenced in a study of T cell repertoires in cytomegalovirus infection (dated by TCRdb to about 2019). The run used an Illumina HiSeq 1500. TCRdb trimmed public reads at Q25 via fastp, called clones via MiXCR and kept in-frame beta chains. Rows with a matching CDR3 protein are joined into one entry that keeps the most common DNA and genes. Recorded for this sample are around 740,000 distinct CDR3 sequences; approximately 40% of them occurred a single time. Clones ranked in the top ten supply roughly 2.9% of the sample. The sequenced sample was PBMCs. The receptors originated from a human donor in good health (CMV status not recorded). Some clones in this sample may be carry-over from other donors' samples.

The chain carries TRBV6-1 and TRBJ2-1; 7 nucleotides match TRBD2. Losses at the gene ends were 5 bases for V and 4 bases for J; bases not matched to a gene: 5. This CDR3 is 14 amino acids long. The germline V gene has CDR1 MNHNS and CDR2 SASEGT. This CDR3 reads CASSFSGHYNEQFF. CDR3 coding DNA: TGTGCCAGCAGTTTTAGCGGGCATTACAATGAGCAGTTCTTC.

In regard to this clonotype: The junction does not match germline at one end; this may be a read error. The V call is TRBV7-8, the J call TRBJ2-3; no firm D call. Germline V gene sequence: CDR1 SGHVS, CDR2 FQNEAQ. There are 13 residues in the CDR3. CDR3 loop: CTSSFTHTDTQYF. The CDR3, as DNA: TGTACCAGCAGCTTCACCCACACAGATACGCAGTATTTT.

The chain couples TRBV11-2 to TRBJ1-4; D not certain. Germline V gene sequence: CDR1 SGHAT, CDR2 FQNNGV. The V and J ends lost 5 bases and 12 bases respectively, with 25 bases between them. The length of the CDR3 is 16 residues. CDR3 region: CASSTGHNLLPTELFF. Written as DNA, the CDR3 is TGTGCCAGCAGCACCGGCCACAATCTACTTCCCACGGAACTGTTTTTT.

This clonotype appeared a few times. This rearrangement joins TRBV4-1 to TRBJ1-2; TRBD1 might be the D (5 bases). Germline loops: CDR1 MGHRA, CDR2 YSYEKL. The CDR3 is 13 residues long. V lost 0 bases to trimming and J lost 6 bases, with 8 bases between them. Here the CDR3 reads CASSQDGAHGYTF. Here the CDR3 DNA reads TGCGCCAGCAGCCAAGATGGGGCTCATGGCTACACCTTC.

The chain uses TRBV4-2 and TRBJ1-3; 8 bases agree with TRBD1. V shed 0 bases and J 0 bases; nucleotides not matched to a gene: 7. Germline CDR1 LGHNA, CDR2 YNFKEQ. The CDR3 totals 18 residues. CDR3 sequence: CASSQEGDRGTSGNTIYF. The CDR3 DNA follows: TGTGCCAGCAGCCAAGAAGGTGACAGGGGTACCTCTGGAAACACCATATATTTT.

The chain links TRBV28 to TRBJ1-1; 7 positions agree with TRBD1. The CDR3 loop spans 14 amino acids. Germline V gene lookup returns CDR1 MDHEN and CDR2 SYDVKM. V dropped 2 bases and J dropped 4; count of bases not matched to a gene: 4. CDR3 in amino acids: CASSLIQGGTEAFF. The DNA for the CDR3 is TGTGCCAGCAGTTTAATCCAGGGGGGCACTGAAGCTTTCTTT. The complete variable domain, with remaining parts taken from reference TRBV28 and TRBJ1-1, reads DVKVTQSSRYLVKRTGEKVFLECVQDMDHENMFWYRQDPGLGLRLIYFSYDVKMKEKGDIPEGYSVSREKKERFSLILESASTNQTSMYLCASSLIQGGTEAFFGQGTRLTVV.

The chain recombines TRBV30 with TRBJ1-3; D is ambiguous. The CDR3 length is 14 residues. The V end was cut by 5 bases, the J end by 2 bases, with 13 bases between. Germline V gene data show CDR1 as GTSNPN and CDR2 as SVGIG (reference sequence). Here the CDR3 reads CAWDGGRAGNTIYF. The CDR3 bases are TGTGCCTGGGACGGCGGTAGGGCTGGAAACACCATATATTTT.

On this clonotype: It may be a read error: a sequence one base away is much more abundant. The chain is built from TRBV28 and TRBJ2-3; D gene unclear. Germline CDR1 and CDR2: MDHEN and SYDVKM. The CDR3 loop spans 16 amino acids. The V end was cut by 5 bases, the J end by 1 base, with 16 bases between. CDR3 sequence (DNA): TGTGCCAGCAGTCTGCCGGGCGTAACCCGCACAGATACGCAGTATTTT. Translating gives CASSLPGVTRTDTQYF.

The table lists this clonotype with a few counts. This chain uses TRBV18 with TRBJ2-7; the match to TRBD1 covers 10 bases. Germline V gives CDR1 KGHSH, CDR2 LQKENI. There are 14 residues in the CDR3. With 3 bases clipped from V and 3 bases from J, the junction kept 2 bases outside the gene matches. CDR3 nucleotide sequence: TGTGCCAGCTCACCCCGGACAGGGGGCTACGAGCAGTACTTC. Translated: CASSPRTGGYEQYF.

The sample holds one count of this clonotype. A much larger clone sits a single nucleotide away, making a read error possible. This sequence joins TRBV27 and TRBJ2-2, with D possibly being TRBD1 (6 bases). There are 13 residues in the CDR3. CDR1 and CDR2 from the germline V gene are MNHEY and SMNVEV (reference sequence). V shed 6 bases and J shed 6 bases, with 11 bases lying between them. CDR3 sequence: CASRFRGPGELFF. DNA for the CDR3: TGTGCCAGCAGGTTCAGGGGTCCCGGGGAGCTGTTTTTT.

The table lists this clonotype with a few counts. The J gene is TRBJ2-2, the V gene TRBV5-1; no definite D call. The CDR3 spans 17 residues. In germline, CDR1 is SGHRS, CDR2 YFSETQ. Trimming removed 0 bases from V and 6 bases from J, with 18 bases in between. The CDR3 region has the DNA TGCGCCAGCAGCTTGGCCGTCCGGGTCCGAAACGCCGGGGAGCTGTTTTTT. It encodes CASSLAVRVRNAGELFF.

The gene calls are TRBV3-1 and TRBJ2-5, with D possibly matching TRBD1 (6 bases). The V and J ends lost 1 base and 9 bases respectively, with 24 bases between them. There are 17 residues in the CDR3. Germline lookup yields CDR1 LGHDT and CDR2 YNNKEL (reference sequence). The CDR3 loop is CASSQVITGQWAGAQYF. DNA of the CDR3: TGTGCCAGCAGCCAAGTTATAACCGGACAGTGGGCCGGGGCCCAGTACTTC.